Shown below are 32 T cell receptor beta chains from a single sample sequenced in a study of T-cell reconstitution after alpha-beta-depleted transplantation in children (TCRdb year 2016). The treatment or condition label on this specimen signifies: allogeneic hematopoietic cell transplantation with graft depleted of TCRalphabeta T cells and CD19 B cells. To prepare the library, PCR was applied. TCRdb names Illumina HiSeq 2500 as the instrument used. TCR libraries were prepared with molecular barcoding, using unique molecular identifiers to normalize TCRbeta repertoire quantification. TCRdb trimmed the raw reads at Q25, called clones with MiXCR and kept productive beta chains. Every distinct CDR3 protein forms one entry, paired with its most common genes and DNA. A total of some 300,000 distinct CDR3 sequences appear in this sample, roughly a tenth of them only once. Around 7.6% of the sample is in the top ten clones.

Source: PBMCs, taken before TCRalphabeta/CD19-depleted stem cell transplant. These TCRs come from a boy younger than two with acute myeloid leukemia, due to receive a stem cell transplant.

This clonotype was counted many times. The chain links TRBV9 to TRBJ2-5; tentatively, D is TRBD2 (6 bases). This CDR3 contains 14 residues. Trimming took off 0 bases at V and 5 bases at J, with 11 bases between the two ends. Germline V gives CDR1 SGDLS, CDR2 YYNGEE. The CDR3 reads CASSVVGGSETQYF. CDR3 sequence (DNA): TGTGCCAGCAGCGTAGTGGGGGGAAGCGAGACCCAGTACTTC.

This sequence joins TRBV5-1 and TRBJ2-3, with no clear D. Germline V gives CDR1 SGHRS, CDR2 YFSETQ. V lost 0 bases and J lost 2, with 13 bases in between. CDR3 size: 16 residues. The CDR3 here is CASSLESPADTDTQYF. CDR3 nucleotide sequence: TGCGCCAGCAGCTTGGAGTCCCCAGCAGACACAGATACGCAGTATTTT.

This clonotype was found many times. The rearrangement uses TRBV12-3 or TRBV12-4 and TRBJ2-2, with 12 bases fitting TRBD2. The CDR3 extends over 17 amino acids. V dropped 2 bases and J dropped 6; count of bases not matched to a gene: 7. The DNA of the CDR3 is TGTGCCAGCAGTTTAACGTTGGGACTAGCGGGCGCCGGGGAGCTGTTTTTT. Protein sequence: CASSLTLGLAGAGELFF.

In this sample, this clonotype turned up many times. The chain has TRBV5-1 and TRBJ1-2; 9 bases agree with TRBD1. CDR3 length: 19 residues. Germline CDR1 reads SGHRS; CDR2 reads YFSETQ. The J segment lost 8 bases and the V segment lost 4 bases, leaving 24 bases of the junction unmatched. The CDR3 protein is CASSPTGGTGHGHIVGYTF. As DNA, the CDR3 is TGCGCCAGCAGCCCTACCGGCGGGACAGGGCACGGGCATATTGTCGGCTACACCTTC. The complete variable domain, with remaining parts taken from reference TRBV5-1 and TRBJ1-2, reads KAGVTQTPRYLIKTRGQQVTLSCSPISGHRSVSWYQQTPGQGLQFLFEYFSETQRNKGNFPGRFSGRQFSNSRSEMNVSTLELGDSALYLCASSPTGGTGHGHIVGYTFGSGTRLTVV.

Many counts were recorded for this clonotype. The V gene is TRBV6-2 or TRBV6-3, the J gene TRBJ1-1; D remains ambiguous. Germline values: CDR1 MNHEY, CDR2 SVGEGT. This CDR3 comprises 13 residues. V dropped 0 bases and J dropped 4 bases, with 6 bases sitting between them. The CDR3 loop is CASSYSSSTEAFF. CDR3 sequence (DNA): TGTGCCAGCAGTTACTCGTCCAGCACTGAAGCTTTCTTT.

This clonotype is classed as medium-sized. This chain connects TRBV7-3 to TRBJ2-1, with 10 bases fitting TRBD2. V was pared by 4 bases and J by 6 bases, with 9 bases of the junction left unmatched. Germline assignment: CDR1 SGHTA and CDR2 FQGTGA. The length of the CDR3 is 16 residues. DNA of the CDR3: TGTGCCAGCAGCTCCTCTGAGCTAGCGGGAGTCAATGAGCAGTTCTTC. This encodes CASSSSELAGVNEQFF.

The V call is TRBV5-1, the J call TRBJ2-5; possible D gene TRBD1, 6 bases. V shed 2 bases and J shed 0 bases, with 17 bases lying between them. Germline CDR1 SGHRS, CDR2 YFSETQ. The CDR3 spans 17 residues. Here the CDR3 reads CASSFGRPGVYQETQYF. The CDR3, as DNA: TGCGCCAGCAGCTTTGGCAGGCCAGGGGTGTACCAAGAGACCCAGTACTTC.

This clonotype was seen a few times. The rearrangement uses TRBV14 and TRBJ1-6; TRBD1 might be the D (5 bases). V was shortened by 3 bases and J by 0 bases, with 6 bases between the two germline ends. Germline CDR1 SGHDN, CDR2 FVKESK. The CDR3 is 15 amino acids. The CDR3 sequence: CASSHRASYNSPLHF. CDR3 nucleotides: TGTGCCAGCAGCCACAGGGCCTCCTATAATTCACCCCTCCACTTT.

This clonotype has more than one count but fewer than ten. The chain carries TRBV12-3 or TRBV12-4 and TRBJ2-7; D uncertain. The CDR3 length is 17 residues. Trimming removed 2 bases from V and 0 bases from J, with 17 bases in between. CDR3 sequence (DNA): TGTGCCAGCAGTTTAAACCGATGGGCGTCCTTCTCCTACGAGCAGTACTTC. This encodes CASSLNRWASFSYEQYF.

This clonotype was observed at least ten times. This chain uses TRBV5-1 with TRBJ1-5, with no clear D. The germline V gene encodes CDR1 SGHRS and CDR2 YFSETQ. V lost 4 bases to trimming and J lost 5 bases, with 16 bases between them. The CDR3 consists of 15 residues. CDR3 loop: CASSPLLSADQPQHF. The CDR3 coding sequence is TGCGCCAGCAGCCCCCTACTATCGGCCGATCAGCCCCAGCATTTT.

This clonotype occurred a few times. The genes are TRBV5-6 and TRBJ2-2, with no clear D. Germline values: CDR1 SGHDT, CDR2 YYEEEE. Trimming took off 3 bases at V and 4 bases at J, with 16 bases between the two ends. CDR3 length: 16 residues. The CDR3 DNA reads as TGTGCCAGCAGCTCACTCCTCCGTAAGGGCACCGGGGAGCTGTTTTTT. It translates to CASSSLLRKGTGELFF.

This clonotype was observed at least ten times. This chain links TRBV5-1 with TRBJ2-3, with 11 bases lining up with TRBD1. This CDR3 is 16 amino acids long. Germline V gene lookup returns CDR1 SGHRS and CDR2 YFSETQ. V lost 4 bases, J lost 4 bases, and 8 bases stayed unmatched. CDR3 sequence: CASSVNPGQGADTQYF. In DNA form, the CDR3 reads TGCGCCAGCAGCGTTAACCCGGGACAGGGGGCAGATACGCAGTATTTT.

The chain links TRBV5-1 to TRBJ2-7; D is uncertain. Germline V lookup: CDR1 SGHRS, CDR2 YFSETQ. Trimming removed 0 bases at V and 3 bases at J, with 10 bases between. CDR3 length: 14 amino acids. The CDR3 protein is CASSLGSVIYEQYF. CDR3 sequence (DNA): TGCGCCAGCAGCTTGGGGTCGGTGATCTACGAGCAGTACTTC.

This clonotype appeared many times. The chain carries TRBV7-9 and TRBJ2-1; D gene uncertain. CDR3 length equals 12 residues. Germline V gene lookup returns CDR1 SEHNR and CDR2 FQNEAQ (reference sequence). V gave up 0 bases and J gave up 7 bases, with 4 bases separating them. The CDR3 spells CASSLALNEQFF. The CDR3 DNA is TGTGCCAGCAGCTTAGCCCTTAATGAGCAGTTCTTC. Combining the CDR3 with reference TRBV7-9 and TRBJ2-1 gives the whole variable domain DTGVSQNPRHKITKRGQNVTFRCDPISEHNRLYWYRQTLGQGPEFLTYFQNEAQLEKSRLLSDRFSAERPKGSFSTLEIQRTEQGDSAMYLCASSLALNEQFFGPGTRLTVL.

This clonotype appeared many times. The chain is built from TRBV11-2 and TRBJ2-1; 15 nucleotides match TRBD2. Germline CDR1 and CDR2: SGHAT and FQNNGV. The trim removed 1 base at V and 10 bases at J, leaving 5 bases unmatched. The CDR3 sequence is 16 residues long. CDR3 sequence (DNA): TGTGCCAGCAGCTTAGGGACTAGCGGGAGGGCCCCGGAGCAGTTCTTC. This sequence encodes CASSLGTSGRAPEQFF.

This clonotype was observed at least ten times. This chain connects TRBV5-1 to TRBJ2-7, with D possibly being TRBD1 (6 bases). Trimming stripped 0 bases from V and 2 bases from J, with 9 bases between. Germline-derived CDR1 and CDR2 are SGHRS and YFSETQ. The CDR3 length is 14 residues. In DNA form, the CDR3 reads TGCGCCAGCAGCTTGGTCAGGGGAGCCTACGAGCAGTACTTC. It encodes CASSLVRGAYEQYF.

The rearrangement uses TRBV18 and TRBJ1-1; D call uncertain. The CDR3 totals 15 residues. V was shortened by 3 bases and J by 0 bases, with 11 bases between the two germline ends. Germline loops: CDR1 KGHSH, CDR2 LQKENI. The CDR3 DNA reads TGTGCCAGCTCACCGGGCAGAGTCATGAACACTGAAGCTTTCTTT. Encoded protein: CASSPGRVMNTEAFF.

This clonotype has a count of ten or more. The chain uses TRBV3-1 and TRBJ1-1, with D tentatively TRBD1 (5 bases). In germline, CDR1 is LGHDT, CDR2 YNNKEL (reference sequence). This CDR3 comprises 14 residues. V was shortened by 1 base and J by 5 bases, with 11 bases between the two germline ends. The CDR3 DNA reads TGTGCCAGCAGCCAAGTGAGGGGCGGGACTGAAGCTTTCTTT. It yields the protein CASSQVRGGTEAFF.

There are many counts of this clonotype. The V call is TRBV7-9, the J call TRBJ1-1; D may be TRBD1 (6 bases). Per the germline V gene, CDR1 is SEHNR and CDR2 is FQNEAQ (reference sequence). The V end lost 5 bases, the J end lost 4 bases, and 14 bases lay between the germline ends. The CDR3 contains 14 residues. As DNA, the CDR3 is TGTGCCAGCAGCCCAAGGGGACAAGTCACTGAAGCTTTCTTT. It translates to CASSPRGQVTEAFF. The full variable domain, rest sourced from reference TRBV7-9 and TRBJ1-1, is DTGVSQNPRHKITKRGQNVTFRCDPISEHNRLYWYRQTLGQGPEFLTYFQNEAQLEKSRLLSDRFSAERPKGSFSTLEIQRTEQGDSAMYLCASSPRGQVTEAFFGQGTRLTVV.

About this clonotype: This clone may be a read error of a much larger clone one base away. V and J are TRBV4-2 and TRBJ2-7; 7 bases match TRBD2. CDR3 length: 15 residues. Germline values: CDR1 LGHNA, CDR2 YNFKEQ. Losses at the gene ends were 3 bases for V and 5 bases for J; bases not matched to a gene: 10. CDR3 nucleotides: TGTGCCAGCAGCCAGCGAGGGACTACAATCCACGAGCAGTACTTC. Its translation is CASSQRGTTIHEQYF.

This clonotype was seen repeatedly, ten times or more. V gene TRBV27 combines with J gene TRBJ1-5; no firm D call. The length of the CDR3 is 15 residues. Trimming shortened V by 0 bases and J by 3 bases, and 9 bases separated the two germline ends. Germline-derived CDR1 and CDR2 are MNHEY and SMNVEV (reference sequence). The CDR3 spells CASSLSNSFNQPQHF. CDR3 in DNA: TGTGCCAGCAGTTTATCGAACAGTTTCAATCAGCCCCAGCATTTT.

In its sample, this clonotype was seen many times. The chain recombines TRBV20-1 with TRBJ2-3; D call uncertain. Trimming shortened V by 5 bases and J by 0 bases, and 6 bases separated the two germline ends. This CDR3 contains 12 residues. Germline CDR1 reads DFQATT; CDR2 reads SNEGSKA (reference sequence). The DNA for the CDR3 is TGCAGTGCTGCATATAGCACAGATACGCAGTATTTT. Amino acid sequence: CSAAYSTDTQYF.

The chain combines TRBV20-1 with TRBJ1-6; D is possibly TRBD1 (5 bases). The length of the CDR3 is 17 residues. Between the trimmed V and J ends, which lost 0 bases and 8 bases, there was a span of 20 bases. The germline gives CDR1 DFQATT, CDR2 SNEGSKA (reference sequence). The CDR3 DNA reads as TGCAGTGCTAGAGACCCCTCCGGGCAGGGTTACCATTCACCCCTCCACTTT. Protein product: CSARDPSGQGYHSPLHF.

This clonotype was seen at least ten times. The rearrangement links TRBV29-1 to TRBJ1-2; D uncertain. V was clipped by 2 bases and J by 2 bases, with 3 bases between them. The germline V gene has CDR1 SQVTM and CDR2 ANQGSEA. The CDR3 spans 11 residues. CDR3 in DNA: TGCAGCGTTGAACAAAACTATGGCTACACCTTC. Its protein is CSVEQNYGYTF.

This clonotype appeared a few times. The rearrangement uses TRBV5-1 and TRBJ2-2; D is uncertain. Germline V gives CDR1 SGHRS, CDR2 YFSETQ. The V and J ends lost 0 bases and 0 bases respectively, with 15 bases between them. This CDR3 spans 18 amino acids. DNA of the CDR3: TGCGCCAGCAGCTTGGTTGGGGTACCCGTACCGAACACCGGGGAGCTGTTTTTT. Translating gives CASSLVGVPVPNTGELFF.

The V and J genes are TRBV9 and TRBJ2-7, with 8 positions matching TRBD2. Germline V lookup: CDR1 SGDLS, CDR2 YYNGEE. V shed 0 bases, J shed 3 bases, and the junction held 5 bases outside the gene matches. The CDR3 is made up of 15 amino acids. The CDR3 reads CASSVDVAGYYEQYF. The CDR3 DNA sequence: TGTGCCAGCAGCGTAGATGTAGCGGGGTACTACGAGCAGTACTTC.

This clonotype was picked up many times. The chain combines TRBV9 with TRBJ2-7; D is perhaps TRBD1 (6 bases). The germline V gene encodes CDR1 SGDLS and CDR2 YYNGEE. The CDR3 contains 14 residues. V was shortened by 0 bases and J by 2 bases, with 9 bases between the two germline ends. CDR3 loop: CASSVAPGAYEQYF. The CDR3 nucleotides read TGTGCCAGCAGCGTAGCCCCAGGGGCCTACGAGCAGTACTTC.

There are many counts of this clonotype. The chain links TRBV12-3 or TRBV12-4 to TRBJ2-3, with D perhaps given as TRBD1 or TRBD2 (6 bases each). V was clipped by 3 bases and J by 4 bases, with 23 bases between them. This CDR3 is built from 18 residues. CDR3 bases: TGTGCCAGCAGTTTGATGAGGGGGGCCCATAGCTCCCCAGATACGCAGTATTTT. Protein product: CASSLMRGAHSSPDTQYF.

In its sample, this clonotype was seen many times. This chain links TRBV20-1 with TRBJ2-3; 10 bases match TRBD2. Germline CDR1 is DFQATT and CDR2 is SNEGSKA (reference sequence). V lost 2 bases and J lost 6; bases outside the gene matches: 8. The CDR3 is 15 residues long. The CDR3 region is CSARNLAGVTDTQYF. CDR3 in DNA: TGCAGTGCTAGAAACCTAGCGGGAGTAACGGATACGCAGTATTTT.

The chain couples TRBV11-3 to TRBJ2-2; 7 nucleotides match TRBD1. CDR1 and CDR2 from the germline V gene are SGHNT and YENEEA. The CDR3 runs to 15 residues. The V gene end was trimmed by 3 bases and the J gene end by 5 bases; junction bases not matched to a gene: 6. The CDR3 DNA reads TGTGCCAGCAGCTTGAGGGACAGCGGAACCGGGGAGCTGTTTTTT. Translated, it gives CASSLRDSGTGELFF. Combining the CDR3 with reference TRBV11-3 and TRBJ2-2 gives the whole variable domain EAGVVQSPRYKIIEKKQPVAFWCNPISGHNTLYWYLQNLGQGPELLIRYENEEAVDDSQLPKDRFSAERLKGVDSTLKIQPAELGDSAVYLCASSLRDSGTGELFFGEGSRLTVL.

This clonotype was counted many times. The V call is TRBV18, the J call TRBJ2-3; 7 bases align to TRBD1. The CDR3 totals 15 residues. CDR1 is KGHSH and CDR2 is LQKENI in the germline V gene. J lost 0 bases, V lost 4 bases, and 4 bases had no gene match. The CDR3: CASSRQGVSTDTQYF. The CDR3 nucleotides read TGTGCCAGCTCACGACAGGGTGTAAGCACAGATACGCAGTATTTT.

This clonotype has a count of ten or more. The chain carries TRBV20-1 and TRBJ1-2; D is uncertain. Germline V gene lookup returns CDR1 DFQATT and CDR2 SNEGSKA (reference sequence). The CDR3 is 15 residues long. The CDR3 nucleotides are TGCAGCGGTGTGGGAATTCGACAAGTAGAAGTTGGCTACACCTTC. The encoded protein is CSGVGIRQVEVGYTF.